One sample yielded the 9 T cell receptor beta chains listed below, sequenced in a study of T cells in Graves' hyperthyroidism and ophthalmopathy. The CDR3 regions of TCR beta were amplified from RNA transcripts. With the HTBI primer set, the TCR CDR3 went through a first round of RT-PCR. TCRdb independently ran MiXCR on the multiplex PCR reads; one entry per CDR3 protein. The data contain a few hundred thousand distinct CDR3 sequences, approximately 23% of them singletons. Input material: blood. The origin of the receptors is a woman aged 70-85 years with Graves' ophthalmopathy.

Only a few counts were recorded for this clonotype. The V gene is TRBV7-3, the J gene TRBJ2-1; 7 bases map to TRBD1. CDR3 size: 16 residues. The trim removed 0 bases at V and 1 base at J, leaving 3 bases unmatched. Germline CDR1 is SGHTA and CDR2 is FQGTGA. CDR3 loop: CASSLTWTGSYNEQFF. CDR3 sequence (DNA): TGTGCCAGCAGCTTAACGTGGACAGGATCCTACAATGAGCAGTTCTTC.

This clonotype was seen a handful of times. The J gene is TRBJ2-1, the V gene TRBV9, with D tentatively TRBD2 (6 bases). The CDR3 spans 15 residues. The V gene's germline CDR1 is SGDLS and CDR2 YYNGEE. Between the trimmed V and J ends, which lost 0 bases and 2 bases, there was a span of 9 bases. The CDR3 region is CASSVDGSTYNEQFF. DNA of the CDR3: TGTGCCAGCAGCGTAGACGGGAGTACCTACAATGAGCAGTTCTTC.

The V and J genes are TRBV6-1 and TRBJ1-3, with D tentatively TRBD1 (5 bases). The germline V gene has CDR1 MNHNS and CDR2 SASEGT. The CDR3 has 16 amino acids. V lost 5 bases, J lost 0 bases, and 14 bases lay in between. The CDR3 is CASSRARDDSGNTIYF. The DNA of the CDR3 is TGTGCCAGCAGTCGAGCCAGGGACGACTCTGGAAACACCATATATTTT.

There are a few counts of this clonotype. V and J are TRBV6-2 or TRBV6-3 and TRBJ2-5, with 8 nucleotides matching TRBD2. The J segment lost 6 bases and the V segment lost 0 bases, leaving 15 bases of the junction unmatched. Germline V gives CDR1 MNHEY, CDR2 SVGEGT. The CDR3 sequence is 18 residues long. DNA for the CDR3: TGTGCCAGCAGTTACTCAGGCTCGGGGCTAGCGGGTTCAAAGACCCAGTACTTC. This gives the protein CASSYSGSGLAGSKTQYF.

Many counts were recorded for this clonotype. The J gene is TRBJ1-1, the V gene TRBV3-1; the D gene is possibly TRBD1 (6 bases). V gave up 4 bases and J gave up 4 bases, with 13 bases separating them. The length of the CDR3 is 14 residues. The germline gives CDR1 LGHDT, CDR2 YNNKEL (reference sequence). CDR3 sequence (DNA): TGTGCCAGCAGCCTAACAGGGACGAGCACTGAAGCTTTCTTT. This codes for CASSLTGTSTEAFF. Using reference TRBV3-1 and TRBJ1-1 for the parts outside the CDR3, the full variable domain is DTAVSQTPKYLVTQMGNDKSIKCEQNLGHDTMYWYKQDSKKFLKIMFSYNNKELIINETVPNRFSPKSPDKAHLNLHINSLELGDSAVYFCASSLTGTSTEAFFGQGTRLTVV.

This clonotype turned up a few times. This sequence may be a read error, since a much larger clone differs from it by one base. The chain combines TRBV2 with TRBJ1-5; maybe TRBD1 (5 bases). Germline values: CDR1 SNHLY, CDR2 FYNNEI. The CDR3 sequence is 15 residues long. CDR3 residues: CAGSEVRGKGQPQHF. CDR3 in DNA: TGTGCCGGCAGTGAAGTTCGGGGCAAGGGTCAGCCCCAGCATTTT.

The chain combines TRBV19 with TRBJ1-1, with TRBD1 matching over 8 bases. CDR3 length: 17 amino acids. Losses at the gene ends were 8 bases for V and 0 bases for J; bases not matched to a gene: 14. CDR1 and CDR2 from the germline V gene are LNHDA and SQIVND (reference sequence). The chain's CDR3 is CASLKGAGGGLNTEAFF. The CDR3, as DNA: TGTGCCAGTCTAAAGGGGGCAGGGGGCGGCCTGAACACTGAAGCTTTCTTT.

The chain has TRBV12-3 or TRBV12-4 and TRBJ1-1, with D unclear. There are 14 residues in the CDR3. V lost 6 bases to trimming and J lost 2 bases, with 13 bases between them. The CDR3 here is CASSQGLFNTEAFF. The CDR3 region has the DNA TGTGCCAGCAGCCAAGGATTATTTAACACTGAAGCTTTCTTT.

This clonotype has a handful of counts. In DNA form, the CDR3 reads TGTGCCAGCAGCCTACACGGACAGGGGGGAACTGAAGCTTTCTTT. This sequence encodes CASSLHGQGGTEAFF. The chain links TRBV3-1 to TRBJ1-1, with 10 bases lining up with TRBD1. This CDR3 has 15 amino acids. The junction had 7 bases not matched to a gene; V was cut back by 4 bases and J by 5 bases. CDR1 and CDR2 from the germline V gene are LGHDT and YNNKEL (reference sequence).